The rows below give T cell receptor beta chains drawn from one sample of a study of blood T cell repertoires in COVID-19. This table comes from immunoSEQ multiplex PCR, and its TCRdb copy is limited to in-frame clones, with some not included. This sample yields tens of thousands of clones, of which about 85% are seen a single time; about a tenth belongs to the top ten. Sequenced input: peripheral blood. The source is a human donor in a cohort sampled during active COVID-19. CDR3s include the opening cysteine and the closing phenylalanine or tryptophan. The D gene is left open where the match is weak. Only some rows state a clone size, as once, few, many or a class for expanded clones.

clone_size | d_call | j_call | v_call | cdr3_aa | cdr3_nt
NA | TRBD2 | TRBJ2-7 | TRBV10-1 | CASSDPAGALSPTGGSEQYF | TGCGCCAGCAGTGACCCAGCGGGAGCCCTCTCACCCACCGGGGGTTCTGAGCAGTACTTC
NA | NA | TRBJ2-7 | TRBV7-9 | CASSPTGSSYEQYF | TGTGCCAGCAGCCCCACGGGGAGCTCCTACGAGCAGTACTTC
NA | NA | TRBJ1-1 | TRBV28 | CASKSFGGEGLRKAFF | TGTGCCAGCAAATCCTTCGGGGGGGAAGGATTACGTAAAGCTTTCTTT
NA | NA | TRBJ2-3 | TRBV5-1 | CASSLAGYTDTQYF | TGCGCCAGCAGCTTGGCGGGTTACACAGATACGCAGTATTTT
NA | TRBD2 | TRBJ2-3 | TRBV10-2 | CASKGSLAGATSTDTQYF | TGCGCCAGCAAAGGGTCACTAGCGGGGGCAACTAGCACAGATACGCAGTATTTT
NA | TRBD1 | TRBJ1-1 | TRBV6-5 | CASMFTGQGASKAFF | TGTGCCAGCATGTTTACGGGACAGGGGGCCTCTAAAGCTTTCTTT
few | TRBD1 | TRBJ1-5 | TRBV25-1 | CASSRDSSNQPQHF | TGTGCCAGCAGCCGGGACAGTAGCAATCAGCCCCAGCATTTT
NA | TRBD2 | TRBJ2-7 | TRBV3-1/TRBV3-2 | CASSRVASGSYEQYF | TGTGCCAGCAGCCGGGTTGCTAGCGGATCCTACGAGCAGTACTTC
NA | TRBD1 | TRBJ1-1 | TRBV10-2 | CASSDPGQLNTEAFF | TGCGCCAGCAGTGACCCGGGACAGTTGAACACTGAAGCTTTCTTT
NA | NA | TRBJ1-1 | TRBV11-2 | CASSFFQGQTEAFF | TGTGCCAGCAGCTTTTTTCAGGGTCAGACTGAAGCTTTCTTT
NA | NA | TRBJ2-7 | TRBV5-6 | CASSLYGQIYEQYF | TGTGCCAGCAGCTTGTATGGCCAGATCTACGAGCAGTACTTC
NA | NA | TRBJ2-3 | TRBV30 | CAWSSGTDTQYF | TGTGCCTGGAGCTCCGGCACAGATACGCAGTATTTT
NA | TRBD2 | TRBJ2-1 | TRBV7-8 | CASSLFGTSGYNEQFF | TGTGCCAGCAGCTTATTCGGGACTAGCGGTTACAATGAGCAGTTCTTC
NA | TRBD1 | TRBJ2-7 | TRBV30 | CAWSMGQGPYEQYF | TGTGCCTGGAGTATGGGACAGGGTCCCTACGAGCAGTACTTC
NA | NA | TRBJ1-6 | TRBV3-1/TRBV3-2 | CASSQEGAGLSPLHF | TGTGCCAGCAGCCAAGAGGGCGCGGGGCTGTCACCCCTCCACTTT
NA | TRBD2 | TRBJ2-1 | TRBV11-2 | CASITEGLAGGEQFF | TGTGCCAGCATAACAGAGGGACTAGCGGGAGGTGAGCAGTTCTTC
NA | TRBD1 | TRBJ2-7 | TRBV12-3/TRBV12-4 | CASSPSGGSEQYF | TGTGCCAGCAGCCCATCAGGGGGATCCGAGCAGTACTTC
NA | TRBD1 | TRBJ1-4 | TRBV5-1 | CASSLGFGRGLTNEKLFF | TGCGCCAGCAGCTTGGGTTTTGGCAGGGGGCTTACTAATGAAAAACTGTTTTTT
NA | TRBD1 | TRBJ2-7 | TRBV3-1/TRBV3-2 | CASSRTGSDEQYF | TGTGCCAGCAGCCGGACAGGGTCTGACGAGCAGTACTTC
NA | TRBD1 | TRBJ2-7 | TRBV28 | CASSLNRGPGEQYF | TGTGCCAGCAGTCTTAACAGGGGCCCCGGCGAGCAGTACTTC
NA | TRBD2 | TRBJ2-5 | TRBV2 | CASSERWLAGGQGETQYF | TGTGCCAGCAGTGAAAGGTGGCTAGCGGGGGGGCAGGGAGAGACCCAGTACTTC
NA | NA | TRBJ1-1 | TRBV7-3 | CASSSRGGNTEAFF | TGTGCCAGCAGCTCCCGAGGGGGGAACACTGAAGCTTTCTTT
NA | NA | TRBJ1-5 | TRBV28 | CASRYRRYQPQHF | TGTGCCAGCAGGTACAGGAGATATCAGCCCCAGCATTTT
NA | TRBD1 | TRBJ1-4 | TRBV5-4 | CASSPGTANEKLFF | TGTGCCAGCAGCCCCGGGACAGCTAATGAAAAACTGTTTTTT
NA | NA | TRBJ2-7 | TRBV5-1 | CASSVYRERQYF | TGCGCCAGCAGCGTCTACAGGGAAAGGCAGTACTTC
once | NA | TRBJ1-2 | TRBV10-1 | CASSESVDRFFYGYTF | TGCGCCAGCAGTGAGTCGGTCGACAGGTTCTTCTATGGCTACACCTTC
NA | NA | TRBJ2-6 | TRBV19 | CASRIGTPRGGANVLTF | TGTGCCAGTAGAATTGGGACACCTCGGGGAGGGGCCAACGTCCTGACTTTC
NA | TRBD2 | TRBJ2-7 | TRBV16 | CASSQTRGLAGEVQYF | TGTGCCAGCAGCCAAACCCGGGGACTAGCGGGAGAGGTGCAGTACTTC
NA | TRBD1 | TRBJ1-2 | TRBV5-6 | CASSFGQENYGYTF | TGTGCCAGCAGCTTCGGACAGGAAAACTATGGCTACACCTTC
few | TRBD1 | TRBJ2-3 | TRBV6-6 | CASRQGAGTDTQYF | TGTGCCAGCAGACAGGGGGCTGGCACAGATACGCAGTATTTT
NA | TRBD1 | TRBJ2-1 | TRBV5-5 | CASSVRDRGTGEQFF | TGTGCCAGCAGCGTCCGAGACAGGGGGACGGGTGAGCAGTTCTTC
NA | TRBD1 | TRBJ1-5 | TRBV19 | CASQKDRESAQPQHF | TGTGCCAGCCAAAAGGACAGGGAAAGTGCTCAGCCCCAGCATTTT
NA | NA | TRBJ2-7 | TRBV7-9 | CASSPDRSYEQYF | TGTGCCAGCAGCCCCGACAGATCCTACGAGCAGTACTTC
NA | NA | TRBJ1-2 | TRBV10-3 | CAISDRGNYGYTF | TGTGCCATCAGTGATAGGGGCAACTATGGCTACACCTTC
NA | NA | TRBJ2-3 | TRBV25-1 | CASSESGSGTDTQYF | TGTGCCAGCAGTGAATCGGGGAGCGGCACAGATACGCAGTATTTT
NA | NA | TRBJ1-3 | TRBV15 | CATSLRQTSGNTIYF | TGTGCCACCAGCCTAAGACAGACCTCTGGAAACACCATATATTTT
NA | TRBD2 | TRBJ2-3 | TRBV6-1 | CASSEFAGAADTQYF | TGTGCCAGCAGTGAATTTGCGGGAGCGGCAGATACGCAGTATTTT
NA | TRBD1 | TRBJ2-1 | TRBV19 | CASSFSGTGGRDEQFF | TGTGCCAGTAGTTTCTCCGGGACAGGGGGCAGGGATGAGCAGTTCTTC
NA | NA | TRBJ2-4 | TRBV19 | CASSSPAGTKNIQYF | TGTGCCAGTAGTTCCCCTGCAGGGACCAAAAACATTCAGTACTTC
NA | TRBD2 | TRBJ2-1 | TRBV5-1 | CASSLWSSGDNEQFF | TGCGCCAGCAGCTTGTGGTCTAGCGGGGACAATGAGCAGTTCTTC
few | TRBD1 | TRBJ1-5 | TRBV3-1/TRBV3-2 | CASSQGTGGAWGQPQHF | TGTGCCAGCAGCCAGGGGACAGGGGGCGCCTGGGGTCAGCCCCAGCATTTT
NA | NA | TRBJ2-5 | TRBV5-1 | CASSSSGTQETQYF | TGCGCCAGCAGCTCCTCTGGGACACAAGAGACCCAGTACTTC
NA | TRBD1 | TRBJ2-7 | TRBV6-5 | CASPGQGVTYEQYF | TGTGCCAGCCCGGGACAGGGGGTAACCTACGAGCAGTACTTC
NA | TRBD2 | TRBJ2-2 | TRBV6-2/TRBV6-3 | CASSRLAANTGELFF | TGTGCCAGCAGTCGACTAGCGGCGAACACCGGGGAGCTGTTTTTT
NA | NA | TRBJ2-2 | TRBV5-1 | CASSLVGPSPNTGELFF | TGCGCCAGCAGCTTGGTAGGTCCTAGCCCGAACACCGGGGAGCTGTTTTTT
NA | NA | TRBJ2-3 | TRBV7-2 | CASSLYGSNTDTQYF | TGTGCCAGCAGCTTGTACGGGAGTAACACAGATACGCAGTATTTT
NA | NA | TRBJ1-4 | TRBV6-2/TRBV6-3 | CASSYSTLTGGEKLFF | TGTGCCAGCAGTTACTCGACTCTCACTGGAGGGGAAAAACTGTTTTTT
NA | TRBD2 | TRBJ2-3 | TRBV11-2 | CASSVSGVPSTDTQYF | TGTGCCAGCAGCGTTAGCGGGGTCCCTAGCACAGATACGCAGTATTTT
NA | TRBD1 | TRBJ1-3 | TRBV7-8 | CASSLTGAISGNTIYF | TGTGCCAGCAGCTTGACAGGGGCGATCTCTGGAAACACCATATATTTT
NA | TRBD1 | TRBJ2-1 | TRBV7-2 | CASSPGQGGYNEQFF | TGTGCCAGCAGCCCCGGACAGGGGGGCTACAATGAGCAGTTCTTC
NA | NA | TRBJ2-3 | TRBV7-9 | CASSPKTPGSSSTNF | TGTGCCAGCAGTCCTAAAACACCGGGATCCAGTTCGACCAATTTT
NA | TRBD1 | TRBJ1-4 | TRBV4-1 | CASSQAGTGDEKLFF | TGCGCCAGCAGCCAAGCCGGGACAGGGGACGAAAAACTGTTTTTT
once | TRBD1 | TRBJ1-2 | TRBV20-1 | CSASLIQGRSNYGYTF | TGCAGTGCTAGTTTGATACAGGGGCGATCTAACTATGGCTACACCTTC